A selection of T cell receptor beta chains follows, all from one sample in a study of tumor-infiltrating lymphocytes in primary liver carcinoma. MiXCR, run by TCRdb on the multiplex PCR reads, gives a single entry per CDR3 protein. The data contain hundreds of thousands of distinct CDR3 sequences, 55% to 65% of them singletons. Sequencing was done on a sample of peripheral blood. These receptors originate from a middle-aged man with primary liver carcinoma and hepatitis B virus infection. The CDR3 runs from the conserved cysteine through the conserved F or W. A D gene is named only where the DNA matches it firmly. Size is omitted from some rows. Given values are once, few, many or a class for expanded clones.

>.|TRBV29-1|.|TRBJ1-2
TGCAGCATGGGGCAGGGCTGGGACATGGGCTATGGCTACACCTTC
CSMGQGWDMGYGYTF
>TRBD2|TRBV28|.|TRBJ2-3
TGTGCCAGCAGCTCTCAAATAGCGGGAGACGCGTCCGGCACAGATACGCAGTATTTT
CASSSQIAGDASGTDTQYF
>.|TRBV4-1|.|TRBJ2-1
TGCGCCAGCAGCCAAGATTCAGGCTGGGGCCTCTACAATGAGCAGTTCTTC
CASSQDSGWGLYNEQFF
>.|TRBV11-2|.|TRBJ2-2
TGTGCCAGCAGCCTAGAGAGGGGGTCGGACACCGGGGAGCTGTTGTTT
CASSLERGSDTGELLF
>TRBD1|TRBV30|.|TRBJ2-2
TGTGCCTGGAGTGTACGCAGGACAGGGGTTCACACCGGGGAGCTGTTTTTT
CAWSVRRTGVHTGELFF
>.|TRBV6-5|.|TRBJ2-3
TGTGCCAGCAGTTACCGGACAGAGGTGAATACTCAGTATTTT
CASSYRTEVNTQYF
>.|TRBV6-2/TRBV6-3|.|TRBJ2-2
TGTGCCAGCACTTATTTCCAGGCCGCGAACACCGGGGAGCTATTTTTT
CASTYFQAANTGELFF
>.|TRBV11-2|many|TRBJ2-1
TGTGCCAGCAGCTTAGGGGGTTCTGCGGTGGGGGAGCAGTTCTTC
CASSLGGSAVGEQFF
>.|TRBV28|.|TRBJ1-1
TGTGCCAGCATACAGGGCAGAACTGAAGCTTTCTTT
CASIQGRTEAFF
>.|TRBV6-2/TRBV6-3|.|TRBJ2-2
TGTGCCAGTCGGACCGCGAACACCGGGGAGCTGTTTTTT
CASRTANTGELFF